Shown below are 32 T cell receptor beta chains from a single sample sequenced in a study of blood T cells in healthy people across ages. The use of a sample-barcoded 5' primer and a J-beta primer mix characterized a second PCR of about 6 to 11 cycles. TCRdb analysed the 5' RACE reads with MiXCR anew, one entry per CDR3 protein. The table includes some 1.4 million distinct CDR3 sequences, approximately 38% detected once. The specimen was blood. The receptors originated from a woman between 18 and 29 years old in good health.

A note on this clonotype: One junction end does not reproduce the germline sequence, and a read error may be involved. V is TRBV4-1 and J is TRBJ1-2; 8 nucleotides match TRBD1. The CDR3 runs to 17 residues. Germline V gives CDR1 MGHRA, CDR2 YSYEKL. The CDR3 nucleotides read TGCGCCAGCAGCCCTCATCCCCCGGACAGGGTGAACTATGGCTACATCTTC. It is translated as CASSPHPPDRVNYGYIF.

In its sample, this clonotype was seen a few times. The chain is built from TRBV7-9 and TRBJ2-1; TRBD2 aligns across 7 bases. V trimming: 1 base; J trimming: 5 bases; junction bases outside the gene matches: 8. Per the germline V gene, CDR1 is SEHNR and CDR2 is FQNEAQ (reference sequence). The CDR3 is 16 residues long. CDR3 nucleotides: TGTGCCAGCAGCTTAGTCAGTCTAGCGGCCCACAATGAGCAGTTCTTC. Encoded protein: CASSLVSLAAHNEQFF.

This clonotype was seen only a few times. DNA for the CDR3: TGCAGTGCTACCAAAAGACGGGGGGGGACCACAGATACGCAGTATTTT. It translates to CSATKRRGGTTDTQYF. The chain recombines TRBV20-1 with TRBJ2-3; 8 nucleotides align to TRBD2. The germline V gene has CDR1 DFQATT and CDR2 SNEGSKA (reference sequence). V lost 4 bases and J lost 2; bases outside the gene matches: 11. The CDR3 totals 16 residues.

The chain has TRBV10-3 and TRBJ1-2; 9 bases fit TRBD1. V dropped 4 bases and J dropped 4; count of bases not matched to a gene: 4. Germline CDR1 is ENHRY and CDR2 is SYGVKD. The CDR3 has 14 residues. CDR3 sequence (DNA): TGTGCCATCAGTGGACAGGGGGAGTTCTATGGCTACACCTTC. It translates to CAISGQGEFYGYTF.

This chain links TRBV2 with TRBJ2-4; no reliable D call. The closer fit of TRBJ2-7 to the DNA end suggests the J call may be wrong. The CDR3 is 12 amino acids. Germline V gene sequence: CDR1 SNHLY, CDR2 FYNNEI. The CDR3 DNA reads TGTGCCAGCGGTAAAGGGTCCTACGAGCAGTACTTC. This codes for CASGKGSYEQYF.

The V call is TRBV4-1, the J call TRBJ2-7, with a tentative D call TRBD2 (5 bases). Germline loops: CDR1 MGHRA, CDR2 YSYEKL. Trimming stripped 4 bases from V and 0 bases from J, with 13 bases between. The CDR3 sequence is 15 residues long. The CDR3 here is CASSLQSGSSYEQYF. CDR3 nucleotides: TGCGCCAGCAGCCTCCAGAGCGGAAGCTCCTACGAGCAGTACTTC.

CDR3 sequence (DNA): TGTGCCAGCAGCTTAGCCCCGGACCCGTCCTACAATGAGCAGTTCTTC. Protein product: CASSLAPDPSYNEQFF. This chain connects TRBV7-8 to TRBJ2-1; no reliable D call. This CDR3 is 16 amino acids long. V lost 0 bases, J lost 1 base, and 10 bases lay in between. In germline, CDR1 is SGHVS, CDR2 FQNEAQ. The full variable domain, rest sourced from reference TRBV7-8 and TRBJ2-1, is GAGVSQSPRYKVAKRGQDVALRCDPISGHVSLFWYQQALGQGPEFLTYFQNEAQLDKSGLPSDRFFAERPEGSVSTLKIQRTQQEDSAVYLCASSLAPDPSYNEQFFGPGTRLTVL.

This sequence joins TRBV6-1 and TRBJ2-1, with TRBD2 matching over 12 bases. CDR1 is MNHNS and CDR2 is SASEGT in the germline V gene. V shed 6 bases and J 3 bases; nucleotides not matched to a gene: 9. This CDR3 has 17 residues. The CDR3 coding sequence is TGTGCCAGCAGGAAGGAACTAGCGGGAGGCTTCTACAATGAGCAGTTCTTC. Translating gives CASRKELAGGFYNEQFF.

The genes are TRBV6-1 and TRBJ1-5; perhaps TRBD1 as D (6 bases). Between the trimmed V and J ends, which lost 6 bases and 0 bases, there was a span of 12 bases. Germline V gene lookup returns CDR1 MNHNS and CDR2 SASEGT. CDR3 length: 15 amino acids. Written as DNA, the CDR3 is TGTGCCAGCAGGCTACAGGGCGTTAGCAATCAGCCCCAGCATTTT. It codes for CASRLQGVSNQPQHF.

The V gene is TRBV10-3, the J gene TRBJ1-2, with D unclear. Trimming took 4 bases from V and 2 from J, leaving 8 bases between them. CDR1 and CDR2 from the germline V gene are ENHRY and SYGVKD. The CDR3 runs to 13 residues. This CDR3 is CAISVEDNYGYTF. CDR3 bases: TGTGCCATCAGTGTAGAGGACAACTATGGCTACACCTTC.

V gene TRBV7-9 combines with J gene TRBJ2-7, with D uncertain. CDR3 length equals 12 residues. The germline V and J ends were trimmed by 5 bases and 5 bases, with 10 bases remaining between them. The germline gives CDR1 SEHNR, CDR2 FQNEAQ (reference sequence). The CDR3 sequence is CASSPPKNEQYF. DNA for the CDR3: TGTGCCAGCAGCCCCCCCAAGAACGAGCAGTACTTC.

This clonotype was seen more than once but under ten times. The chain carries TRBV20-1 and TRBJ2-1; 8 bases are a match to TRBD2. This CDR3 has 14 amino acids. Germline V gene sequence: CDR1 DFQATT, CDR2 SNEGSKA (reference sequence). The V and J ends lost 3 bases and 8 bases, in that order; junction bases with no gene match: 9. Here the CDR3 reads CSASGRGGFDEQFF. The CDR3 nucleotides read TGCAGTGCTAGTGGTCGGGGGGGTTTCGATGAGCAGTTCTTC.

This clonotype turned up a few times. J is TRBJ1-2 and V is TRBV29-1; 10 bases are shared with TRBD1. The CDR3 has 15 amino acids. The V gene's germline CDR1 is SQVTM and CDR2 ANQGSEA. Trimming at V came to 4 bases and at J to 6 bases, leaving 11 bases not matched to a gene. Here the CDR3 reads CSVGGTGAFLNGYTF. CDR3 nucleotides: TGCAGCGTTGGAGGGACAGGGGCTTTCTTGAATGGCTACACCTTC.

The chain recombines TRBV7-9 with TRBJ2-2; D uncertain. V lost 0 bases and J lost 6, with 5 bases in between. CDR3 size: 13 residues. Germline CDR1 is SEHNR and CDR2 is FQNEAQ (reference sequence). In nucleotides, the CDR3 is TGTGCCAGCAGCTTAGCCCCCCCCGGGGAGCTGTTTTTT. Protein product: CASSLAPPGELFF.

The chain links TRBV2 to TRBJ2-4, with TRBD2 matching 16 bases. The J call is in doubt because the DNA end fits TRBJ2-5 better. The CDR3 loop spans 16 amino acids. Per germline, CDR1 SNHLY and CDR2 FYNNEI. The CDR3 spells CASRGLAGGEGETQYF. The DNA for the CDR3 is TGTGCCAGCAGGGGACTAGCGGGAGGGGAGGGAGAGACCCAGTACTTC.

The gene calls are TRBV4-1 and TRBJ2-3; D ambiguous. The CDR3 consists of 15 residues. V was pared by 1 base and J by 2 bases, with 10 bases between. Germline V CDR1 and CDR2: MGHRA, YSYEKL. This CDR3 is CASSQVLFTTDTQYF. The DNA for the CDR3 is TGCGCCAGCAGCCAAGTATTATTCACCACAGATACGCAGTATTTT.

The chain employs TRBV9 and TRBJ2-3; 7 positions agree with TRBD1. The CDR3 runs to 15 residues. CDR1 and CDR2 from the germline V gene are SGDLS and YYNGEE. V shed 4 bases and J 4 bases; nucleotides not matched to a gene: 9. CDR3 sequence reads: CASSPWGRGSDTQYF. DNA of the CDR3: TGTGCCAGCAGCCCCTGGGGCAGGGGGTCAGATACGCAGTATTTT. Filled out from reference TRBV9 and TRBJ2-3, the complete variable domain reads DSGVTQTPKHLITATGQRVTLRCSPRSGDLSVYWYQQSLDQGLQFLIQYYNGEERAKGNILERFSAQQFPDLHSELNLSSLELGDSALYFCASSPWGRGSDTQYFGPGTRLTVL.

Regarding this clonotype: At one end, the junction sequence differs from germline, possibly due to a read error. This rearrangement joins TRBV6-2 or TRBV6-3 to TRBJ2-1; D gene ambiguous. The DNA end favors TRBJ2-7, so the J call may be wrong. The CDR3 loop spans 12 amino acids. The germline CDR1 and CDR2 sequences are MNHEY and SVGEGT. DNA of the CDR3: TGTGCCAGCAGGTACTCATCTAGGGAGCAGTACTTC. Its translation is CASRYSSREQYF.

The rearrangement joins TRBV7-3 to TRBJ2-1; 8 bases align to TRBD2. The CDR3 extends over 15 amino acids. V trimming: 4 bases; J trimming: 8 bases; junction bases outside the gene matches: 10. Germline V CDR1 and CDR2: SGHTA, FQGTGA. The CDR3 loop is CASSSRTSPSDEQFF. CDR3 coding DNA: TGTGCCAGCAGCTCGCGGACTAGCCCCTCGGATGAGCAGTTCTTC.

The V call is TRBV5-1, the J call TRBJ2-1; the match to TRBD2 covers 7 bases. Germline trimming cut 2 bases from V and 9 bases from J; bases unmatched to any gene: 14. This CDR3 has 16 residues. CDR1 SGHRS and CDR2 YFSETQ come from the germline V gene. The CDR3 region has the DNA TGCGCCAGCAGCTTTCAAGGACTAGATGCGGGTGGTGAGCAGTTCTTC. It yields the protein CASSFQGLDAGGEQFF.

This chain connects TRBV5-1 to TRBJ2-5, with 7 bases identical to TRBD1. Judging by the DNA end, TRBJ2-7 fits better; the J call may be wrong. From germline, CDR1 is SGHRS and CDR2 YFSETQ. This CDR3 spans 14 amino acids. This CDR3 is CASSLAQGNYEQYF. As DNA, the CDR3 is TGCGCCAGCAGCTTGGCACAGGGGAACTACGAGCAGTACTTC.

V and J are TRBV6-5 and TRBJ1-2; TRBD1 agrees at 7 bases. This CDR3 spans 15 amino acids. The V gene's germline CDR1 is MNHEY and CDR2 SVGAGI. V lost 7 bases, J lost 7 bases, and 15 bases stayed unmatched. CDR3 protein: CASTPISGTETGYTF. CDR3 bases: TGTGCCAGCACCCCCATATCCGGGACAGAAACTGGCTACACCTTC.

CDR3 DNA: TGTGCCAGCAGCTCCTTGGGTGTACTAGCGGGATGGCTTAGCTCCTACGAGCAGTACTTC. Amino acid sequence: CASSSLGVLAGWLSSYEQYF. The rearrangement joins TRBV7-2 to TRBJ2-7; 10 nucleotides match TRBD2. The CDR3 length is 20 residues. The ends lost 4 bases at V and 0 bases at J; junction bases unmatched: 18. The germline V gene has CDR1 SGHTA and CDR2 FQGNSA.

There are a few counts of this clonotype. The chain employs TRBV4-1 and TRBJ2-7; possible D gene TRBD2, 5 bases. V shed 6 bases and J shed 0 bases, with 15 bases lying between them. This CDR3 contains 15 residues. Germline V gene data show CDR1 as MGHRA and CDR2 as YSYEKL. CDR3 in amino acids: CASRLDLPPSYEQYF. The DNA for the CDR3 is TGCGCCAGCAGACTAGACCTCCCGCCCTCCTACGAGCAGTACTTC.

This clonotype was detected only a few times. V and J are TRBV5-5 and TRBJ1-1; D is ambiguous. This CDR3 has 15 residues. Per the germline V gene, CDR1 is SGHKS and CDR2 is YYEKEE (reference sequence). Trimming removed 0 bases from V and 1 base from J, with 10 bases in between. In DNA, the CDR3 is TGTGCCAGCAGCTTGGGGGTGGCTGCGAACACTGAAGCTTTCTTT. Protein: CASSLGVAANTEAFF. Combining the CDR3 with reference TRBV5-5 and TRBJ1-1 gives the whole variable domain DAGVTQSPTHLIKTRGQQVTLRCSPISGHKSVSWYQQVLGQGPQFIFQYYEKEERGRGNFPDRFSARQFPNYSSELNVNALLLGDSALYLCASSLGVAANTEAFFGQGTRLTVV.

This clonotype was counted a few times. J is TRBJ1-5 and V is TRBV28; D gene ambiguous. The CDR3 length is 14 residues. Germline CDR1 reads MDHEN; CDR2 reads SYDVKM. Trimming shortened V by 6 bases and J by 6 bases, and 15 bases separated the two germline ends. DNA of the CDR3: TGTGCCAGCAGCCCCGTTGAGGCTGGTCAGCCCCAGCATTTT. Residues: CASSPVEAGQPQHF.

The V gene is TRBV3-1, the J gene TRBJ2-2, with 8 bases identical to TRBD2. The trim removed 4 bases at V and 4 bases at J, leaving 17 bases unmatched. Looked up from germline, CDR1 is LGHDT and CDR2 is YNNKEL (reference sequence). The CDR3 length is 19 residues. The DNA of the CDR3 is TGTGCCAGCAGCCCATCGCCCTGGGCGGGGGGCTCCCTCACCGGGGAGCTGTTTTTT. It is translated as CASSPSPWAGGSLTGELFF.

CDR3 nucleotides: TGCGCCAGCAGCCAAGTAGGGCCCGAGCGGGAGGGCCTTAATGAGCAGTACTTC. Protein sequence: CASSQVGPEREGLNEQYF. The V gene is TRBV4-1, the J gene TRBJ2-4; 10 positions match TRBD2. V lost 1 base and J lost 13; bases outside the gene matches: 19. CDR3 length: 18 amino acids. The germline V gene encodes CDR1 MGHRA and CDR2 YSYEKL.

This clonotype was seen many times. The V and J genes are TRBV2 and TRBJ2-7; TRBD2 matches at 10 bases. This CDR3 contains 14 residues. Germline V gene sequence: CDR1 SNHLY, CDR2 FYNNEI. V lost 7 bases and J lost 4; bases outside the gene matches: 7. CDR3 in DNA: TGTGCCAGCAACCCCGGACTAGCGGTATACGAGCAGTACTTC. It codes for CASNPGLAVYEQYF.

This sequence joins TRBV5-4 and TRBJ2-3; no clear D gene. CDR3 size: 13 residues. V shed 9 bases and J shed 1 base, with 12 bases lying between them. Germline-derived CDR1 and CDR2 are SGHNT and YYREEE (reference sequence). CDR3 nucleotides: TGTGCCACCCACACGTATCGCACAGATACGCAGTATTTT. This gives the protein CATHTYRTDTQYF.

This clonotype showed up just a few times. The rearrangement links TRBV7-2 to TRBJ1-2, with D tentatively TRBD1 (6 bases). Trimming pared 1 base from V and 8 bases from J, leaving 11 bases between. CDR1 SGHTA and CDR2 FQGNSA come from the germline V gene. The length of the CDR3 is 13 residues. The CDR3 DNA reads TGTGCCAGCAGCTTAGAAGGGGGGAACGGCTACACCTTC. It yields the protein CASSLEGGNGYTF.

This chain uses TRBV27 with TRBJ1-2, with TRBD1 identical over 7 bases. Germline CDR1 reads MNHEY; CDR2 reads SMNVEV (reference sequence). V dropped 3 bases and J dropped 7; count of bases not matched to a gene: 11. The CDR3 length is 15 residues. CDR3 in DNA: TGTGCCAGCAGTTTGGCAGGGGGTGAGGTGGGTGGCTACACCTTC. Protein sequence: CASSLAGGEVGGYTF.